The rows below give T cell receptor beta chains drawn from one sample of a study of blood T cell repertoires in COVID-19. TCRdb keeps only in-frame clones here, not all; method: immunoSEQ multiplex PCR. This sample has around 87,000 clones, with 70% to 90% found just once. The specimen sequenced was peripheral blood. These receptors were obtained from a man between 50 and 59 years old with acute or convalescent COVID-19. Both conserved end residues are part of each CDR3. D genes are given only for firm matches. The listing skips clone size in some rows; elsewhere it reads once, few, many or a size class.

v_call: TRBV5-1
j_call: TRBJ2-3
clone_size: -
d_call: -
cdr3_nt: TGCGCCAGCAGCTTGTTACCCATTGGGACTGGCACAGATACGCAGTATTTT
cdr3_aa: CASSLLPIGTGTDTQYF

v_call: TRBV3-1/TRBV3-2
j_call: TRBJ2-1
clone_size: -
d_call: -
cdr3_nt: TGTGCCAGCAGCCAAATCAGGGAAGTGAGGCATGAGCAGTTCTTC
cdr3_aa: CASSQIREVRHEQFF

v_call: TRBV6-2/TRBV6-3
j_call: TRBJ2-1
clone_size: -
d_call: TRBD2
cdr3_nt: TGTGCCAGCAGTACAGGCGGGGGGGGGTACAATGAGCAGTTCTTC
cdr3_aa: CASSTGGGGYNEQFF

v_call: TRBV5-1
j_call: TRBJ1-5
clone_size: -
d_call: -
cdr3_nt: TGCGCCAGCAGCTTAGGGGTACAAGGGAATCAGCCCCAGCATTTT
cdr3_aa: CASSLGVQGNQPQHF

v_call: TRBV5-5
j_call: TRBJ2-2
clone_size: -
d_call: -
cdr3_nt: TGTGCCAGCAGGTGGACAGCCAACACCGGGGAGCTGTTTTTT
cdr3_aa: CASRWTANTGELFF

v_call: TRBV19
j_call: TRBJ2-3
clone_size: once
d_call: -
cdr3_nt: TGTGCCAGTAGTATCCAGGGTACAGATACGCAGTATTTT
cdr3_aa: CASSIQGTDTQYF

v_call: TRBV3-1/TRBV3-2
j_call: TRBJ2-5
clone_size: few
d_call: -
cdr3_nt: TGTGCCAGCAGCCCGTACAGGGAAGAGGAGACCCAGTACTTC
cdr3_aa: CASSPYREEETQYF

v_call: TRBV5-1
j_call: TRBJ2-3
clone_size: once
d_call: TRBD1
cdr3_nt: TGCGCCAGCAGCGCCGGGACAGGGGGTATAGATACGCAGTATTTT
cdr3_aa: CASSAGTGGIDTQYF

v_call: TRBV3-1/TRBV3-2
j_call: TRBJ1-2
clone_size: -
d_call: TRBD1
cdr3_nt: TGTGCCAGCAGCCCGCGGGGGGAGGGGGCAGGTTATGGCTACACCTTC
cdr3_aa: CASSPRGEGAGYGYTF

v_call: TRBV12-1
j_call: TRBJ2-1
clone_size: -
d_call: -
cdr3_nt: TGTGCCAGCAGCTTTGGCGGGGATTACAATGAGCAGTTCTTC
cdr3_aa: CASSFGGDYNEQFF

v_call: TRBV7-6
j_call: TRBJ2-1
clone_size: -
d_call: TRBD2
cdr3_nt: TGTGCCAGCAGCTTAACTTTGACTAGCGGGGGAATGGATGAGCAGTTCTTC
cdr3_aa: CASSLTLTSGGMDEQFF

v_call: TRBV6-2/TRBV6-3
j_call: TRBJ2-1
clone_size: few
d_call: -
cdr3_nt: TGTGCCAGCAGTTATGGGCTTATTAATCGGCAGTTCTTC
cdr3_aa: CASSYGLINRQFF

v_call: TRBV18
j_call: TRBJ2-5
clone_size: -
d_call: -
cdr3_nt: TGTGCCAGCTCACCTAAAGAGACCCAGTACTTC
cdr3_aa: CASSPKETQYF

v_call: TRBV12-3/TRBV12-4
j_call: TRBJ2-1
clone_size: -
d_call: -
cdr3_nt: TGTGCCAGCAGATTGACAAAAAATGAGCAGTTCTTC
cdr3_aa: CASRLTKNEQFF

v_call: TRBV29-1
j_call: TRBJ1-2
clone_size: once
d_call: -
cdr3_nt: TGCAGCGCGGGAGAGCTTTATGGCTACACCTTC
cdr3_aa: CSAGELYGYTF

v_call: TRBV5-1
j_call: TRBJ1-4
clone_size: -
d_call: TRBD1
cdr3_nt: TGCGCCAGCAGTTTAGAATCCGGGACAGGGAATGAAAAACTGTTTTTT
cdr3_aa: CASSLESGTGNEKLFF

v_call: TRBV9
j_call: TRBJ2-3
clone_size: -
d_call: TRBD1
cdr3_nt: TGTGCCAGCAGCCCGAGGGGGAGTGGGACAGGGGCGGGTACGCAGTATTTT
cdr3_aa: CASSPRGSGTGAGTQYF

v_call: TRBV30
j_call: TRBJ2-3
clone_size: once
d_call: -
cdr3_nt: TGTGCTTCTGGGGGCGCAGATACGCAGTATTTT
cdr3_aa: CASGGADTQYF

v_call: TRBV6-2/TRBV6-3
j_call: TRBJ1-5
clone_size: -
d_call: -
cdr3_nt: TGTGCCAGCAGTCCAGGGTACCAGCCCCAGCATTTT
cdr3_aa: CASSPGYQPQHF

v_call: TRBV28
j_call: TRBJ1-6
clone_size: -
d_call: TRBD1
cdr3_nt: TGTGCCAGCACCTCGGGACAGGGCGGGTTCCACTTT
cdr3_aa: CASTSGQGGFHF

v_call: TRBV18
j_call: TRBJ1-5
clone_size: -
d_call: TRBD1
cdr3_nt: TGTGCCAGCTCACCCGAGGGGGCGAATCAGCCCCAGCATTTT
cdr3_aa: CASSPEGANQPQHF

v_call: TRBV7-9
j_call: TRBJ1-5
clone_size: -
d_call: -
cdr3_nt: TGTGCCAGCAGCCGTTCACAGGGACAGCCCCAGCATTTT
cdr3_aa: CASSRSQGQPQHF

v_call: TRBV7-2
j_call: TRBJ2-2
clone_size: -
d_call: -
cdr3_nt: TGTGCCAGCAGCTTAGTGGGGGGTAACACCGGGGAGCTGTTTTTT
cdr3_aa: CASSLVGGNTGELFF

v_call: TRBV7-3
j_call: TRBJ1-6
clone_size: -
d_call: TRBD1
cdr3_nt: TGTGCCAGCAGTGCGGGACAGACAAATTCACCCCTCCACTTT
cdr3_aa: CASSAGQTNSPLHF

v_call: TRBV11-2
j_call: TRBJ2-7
clone_size: -
d_call: TRBD1
cdr3_nt: TGTGCCAGCACCGCCCCCGGGACAGGGAGGGCCGAGCAGTACTTC
cdr3_aa: CASTAPGTGRAEQYF

v_call: TRBV25-1
j_call: TRBJ1-4
clone_size: once
d_call: -
cdr3_nt: TGTGCCAGCAGTGAATGGGGGGGCGTTGAAAAACTGTTTTTT
cdr3_aa: CASSEWGGVEKLFF

v_call: TRBV9
j_call: TRBJ2-5
clone_size: -
d_call: -
cdr3_nt: TGTGCCAGCAGCGCCACCATGGGGGGACCAGAGACCCAGTACTTC
cdr3_aa: CASSATMGGPETQYF

v_call: TRBV28
j_call: TRBJ1-5
clone_size: -
d_call: -
cdr3_nt: TGTGCCAGCAGCCCACCGAATCGGGGTTGGGATCAGCCCCAGCATTTT
cdr3_aa: CASSPPNRGWDQPQHF

v_call: TRBV9
j_call: TRBJ1-5
clone_size: -
d_call: -
cdr3_nt: TGTGCCAGCAGCCCGCGGGGGGAGGTCAATCAGCCCCAGCATTTT
cdr3_aa: CASSPRGEVNQPQHF

v_call: TRBV28
j_call: TRBJ1-2
clone_size: -
d_call: -
cdr3_nt: TGTGCCAGCAGTGAGGCGGGTTGGCCACCCTATGGCTACACCTTC
cdr3_aa: CASSEAGWPPYGYTF

v_call: TRBV5-6
j_call: TRBJ1-2
clone_size: -
d_call: TRBD1
cdr3_nt: TGTGCCAGCATCCGACTCGCGGGACAGGGGGGCTCCACGGGCGGCTACACCTTC
cdr3_aa: CASIRLAGQGGSTGGYTF

v_call: TRBV30
j_call: TRBJ1-6
clone_size: -
d_call: -
cdr3_nt: TGTGCCTGTTCGACAGGCCTGGCTTGGAATTCACCCCTCCACTTT
cdr3_aa: CACSTGLAWNSPLHF

v_call: TRBV20-1
j_call: TRBJ1-5
clone_size: once
d_call: -
cdr3_nt: TGCAGTGCTAGTGCGGGGATCCAGCCCCAGCATTTT
cdr3_aa: CSASAGIQPQHF

v_call: TRBV9
j_call: TRBJ2-3
clone_size: -
d_call: TRBD2
cdr3_nt: TGTGCCAGCAGCGCCCTAGCGGGGGAGCGAGATACGCAGTATTTT
cdr3_aa: CASSALAGERDTQYF

v_call: TRBV19
j_call: TRBJ2-3
clone_size: -
d_call: -
cdr3_nt: TGTGCCAGTAAATCCCAGGGGAGATACACAGATACGCAGTATTTT
cdr3_aa: CASKSQGRYTDTQYF

v_call: TRBV3-1/TRBV3-2
j_call: TRBJ1-2
clone_size: -
d_call: TRBD1
cdr3_nt: TGTGCCAGCAGCCCAACAGGGACAGGGGCTAACTATGGCTACACCTTC
cdr3_aa: CASSPTGTGANYGYTF

v_call: TRBV5-1
j_call: TRBJ2-1
clone_size: -
d_call: TRBD2
cdr3_nt: TGCGCCAGCAGCGGGGCTGGGCTAGCGGGTAATGAGCAGTTCTTC
cdr3_aa: CASSGAGLAGNEQFF

v_call: TRBV7-9
j_call: TRBJ2-7
clone_size: few
d_call: TRBD2
cdr3_nt: TGTGCCAGCAGCTTAAAGCGGGGGGCCCACGAGCAGTACTTC
cdr3_aa: CASSLKRGAHEQYF

v_call: TRBV5-6
j_call: TRBJ1-2
clone_size: -
d_call: -
cdr3_nt: TGTGCCAGCAGCTCGACCACGACCCTCCGGACATACTATGGCTACACCTTC
cdr3_aa: CASSSTTTLRTYYGYTF

v_call: TRBV28
j_call: TRBJ2-5
clone_size: -
d_call: TRBD2
cdr3_nt: TGTGCCAGCAGTTACCCGTCAGATAGCGGGGGGGCCAGAGAGACCCAGTACTTC
cdr3_aa: CASSYPSDSGGARETQYF

v_call: TRBV10-3
j_call: TRBJ1-3
clone_size: once
d_call: TRBD1
cdr3_nt: TGTGCCATCAGAGAGACAGGGTCCTCTGGAAACACCATATATTTT
cdr3_aa: CAIRETGSSGNTIYF

v_call: TRBV19
j_call: TRBJ2-1
clone_size: -
d_call: -
cdr3_nt: TGTGCCAGTAGTGCAAGACAGGTGAGCTCCTACAATGAGCAGTTCTTC
cdr3_aa: CASSARQVSSYNEQFF

v_call: TRBV5-4
j_call: TRBJ2-2
clone_size: -
d_call: TRBD1
cdr3_nt: TGTGCCAGCAGGACAGGGGGCTTCGGGGAGCTGTTTTTT
cdr3_aa: CASRTGGFGELFF

v_call: TRBV7-8
j_call: TRBJ2-7
clone_size: -
d_call: TRBD2
cdr3_nt: TGTGCCAGCAGCTATACGCGGACTAGCGGGGTCTACGAGCAGTACTTC
cdr3_aa: CASSYTRTSGVYEQYF

v_call: TRBV5-4
j_call: TRBJ1-2
clone_size: -
d_call: TRBD1
cdr3_nt: TGTGCCAGCAGCTTGGGGGGCCCGGGACAGGGTCCATCCTACACCTTC
cdr3_aa: CASSLGGPGQGPSYTF

v_call: TRBV6-5
j_call: TRBJ1-5
clone_size: -
d_call: -
cdr3_nt: TGTGCCAGCAGGGAGCAGGGTTTGAGCAATCAGCCCCAGCATTTT
cdr3_aa: CASREQGLSNQPQHF

v_call: TRBV19
j_call: TRBJ2-2
clone_size: -
d_call: -
cdr3_nt: TGTGCCAGTAGACGACTAAACACCGGGGAGCTGTTTTTT
cdr3_aa: CASRRLNTGELFF

v_call: TRBV5-1
j_call: TRBJ2-3
clone_size: -
d_call: TRBD2
cdr3_nt: TGCGCCAGCAGCTTGGACGGCGGGGGGGCCGGGGATACGCAGTATTTT
cdr3_aa: CASSLDGGGAGDTQYF

v_call: TRBV5-1
j_call: TRBJ2-3
clone_size: few
d_call: TRBD1
cdr3_nt: TGCGCCAGCAGCTTGGGACAGGGGGCCCCCACAGATACGCAGTATTTT
cdr3_aa: CASSLGQGAPTDTQYF